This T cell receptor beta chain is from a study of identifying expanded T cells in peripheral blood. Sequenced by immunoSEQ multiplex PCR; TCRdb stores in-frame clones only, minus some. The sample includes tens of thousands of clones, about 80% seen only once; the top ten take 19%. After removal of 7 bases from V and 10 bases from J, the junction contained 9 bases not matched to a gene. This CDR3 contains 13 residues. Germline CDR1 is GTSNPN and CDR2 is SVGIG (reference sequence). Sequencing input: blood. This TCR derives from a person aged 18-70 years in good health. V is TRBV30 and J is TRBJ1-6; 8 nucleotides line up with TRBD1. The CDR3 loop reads CASKEDRDSPLHF. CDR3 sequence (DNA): TGTGCCTCTAAGGAGGACAGGGACTCACCCCTCCACTTT.